These T cell receptor beta chains were read from a single sample in a study of CD8 T cells in ankylosing spondylitis. TCRdb independently ran MiXCR on the 5' RACE reads; one entry per CDR3 protein. The data hold roughly 400,000 distinct CDR3 sequences, with about a fifth observed a single time. The sequencing sample was made of blood, either unsorted or a sorted T cell fraction (not recorded which). The receptors shown here come from a male donor with ankylosing spondylitis. The CDR3 runs from the conserved cysteine through the conserved F or W. The order of the fields is CDR3 protein, V gene.

cdr3_aa: CASSALWPSEQYF; v_call: TRBV7-2
cdr3_aa: CASERTYNSPLHF; v_call: TRBV28
cdr3_aa: CASSRDRGLDYGYTF; v_call: TRBV19
cdr3_aa: CSVEVGGSVLDTQYF; v_call: TRBV29-1
cdr3_aa: CASSRDRGWEQYF; v_call: TRBV7-6
cdr3_aa: CASRRDYGGTANEKLFF; v_call: TRBV28
cdr3_aa: CSANRAGTNYEQYF; v_call: TRBV20-1
cdr3_aa: CASSETSGGDNEQFF; v_call: TRBV6-1
cdr3_aa: CATSTGTGRNTEAFF; v_call: TRBV15
cdr3_aa: CASSVMPDYNEQFF; v_call: TRBV9
cdr3_aa: CASSQRLAWGNEQFF; v_call: TRBV3-1
cdr3_aa: CASSKDAANEQYF; v_call: TRBV9
cdr3_aa: CASSFTQMNTEVFF; v_call: TRBV5-1
cdr3_aa: CAISGGLAYNEQFF; v_call: TRBV10-3